This T cell receptor (beta chain) was retrieved from a study of blood T cell repertoires in COVID-19. Study in general: Acute and convalescent COVID-19 samples came from the United States, Italy and Spain.

This clone was recorded only once. Per the study methods: Amplification of reference gene primers was used by the study to estimate nucleated cell counts. Libraries were prepared by immunoSEQ multiplex PCR; TCRdb keeps only in-frame clonotypes and omits some of them. V and J calls and clone size are copied from that table; D and trimming were computed from the DNA. The sample holds fewer than 450,000 clones, about 93% seen once. V was clipped by 11 bases and J by 4 bases, with 19 bases between them. In germline, CDR1 is SNHLY, CDR2 FYNNEI. The CDR3 is 14 residues long. The specimen sequenced was peripheral blood. V and J are TRBV2 and TRBJ2-3; D possibly corresponds to TRBD2 (5 bases). The sequence came from a woman between 18 and 30 years old who had recovered from COVID-19. The CDR3 bases are TGTGCCGGGGAAGAAAGGAGGACTGCAGATACGCAGTATTTT. Translation gives CAGEERRTADTQYF.